This paragraph reports one T cell receptor beta chain. What it recognizes is unknown. Treatment: oral pan-JAK inhibitor, 5-10 mg twice daily. Extracted RNA was reverse transcribed into cDNA, the sequencing template. Here immunoSEQ multiplex PCR was the method, and the copy in TCRdb shows in-frame clones only, minus some. The sample contains 150,000 to 200,000 clones, approximately 57% of which appear only once. The record originates from a study of CD8+ T cells in alopecia areata. Study overall: Those patients who were treated received oral tofacitinib, which was given at 5 to 10 mg twice daily for moderate-to-severe alopecia areata. Study-wide points: The study found higher clonality in lesional than normal scalp, especially in alopecia totalis/universalis.

From germline, CDR1 is SGHRS and CDR2 YFSETQ. There are 15 residues in the CDR3. J lost 4 bases, V lost 4 bases, and 7 bases had no gene match. Sample: CD4+ T cells sorted from blood, taken at week 24, from a patient treated with tofacitinib. V gene TRBV5-1 combines with J gene TRBJ1-2; 10 bases fit TRBD1. The TCR comes from a human donor with alopecia areata. CDR3 sequence reads: CASSHGQGVTYGYTF. CDR3 sequence (DNA): TGCGCCAGCAGCCACGGACAGGGGGTGACCTATGGCTACACCTTC.